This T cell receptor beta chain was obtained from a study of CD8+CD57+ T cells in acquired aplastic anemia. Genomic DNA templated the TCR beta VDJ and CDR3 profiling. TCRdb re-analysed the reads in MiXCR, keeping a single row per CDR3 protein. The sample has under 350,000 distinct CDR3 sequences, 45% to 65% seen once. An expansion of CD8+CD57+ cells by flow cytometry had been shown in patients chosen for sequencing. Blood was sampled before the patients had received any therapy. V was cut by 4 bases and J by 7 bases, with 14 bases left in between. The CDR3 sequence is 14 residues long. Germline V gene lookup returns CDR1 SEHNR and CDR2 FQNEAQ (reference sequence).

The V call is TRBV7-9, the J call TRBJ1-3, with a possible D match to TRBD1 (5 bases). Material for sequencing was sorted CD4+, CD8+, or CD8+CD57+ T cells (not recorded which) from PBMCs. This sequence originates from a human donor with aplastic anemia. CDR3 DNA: TGTGCCAGCAGCTCCCCCGGACACCCGAACACCATATATTTT. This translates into CASSSPGHPNTIYF.